The clone carrying this T cell receptor (beta chain) was seen more than once but under ten times. The antigen is not known. The record originates from a study of early T cells in non-severe SARS-CoV-2 infection. Study details: Bulk RNA taken from unsorted whole blood was sequenced, leaving chains unpaired. Study results and limitations: Matches to VDJdb favored anti-spike CD8 responses and missed private and CD4 specificities.

Unique molecular identifiers were attached to individual cDNA molecules. TCRdb independently ran MiXCR on the 5' RACE reads; one entry per CDR3 protein. The table shows some 70,000 distinct CDR3 sequences, with over 8% occurring only once. CDR3 length equals 16 residues. Sequencing was performed on whole blood. This chain joins TRBV21-1 and TRBJ2-7; the DNA was not compared with TRBD2, the D call given in the table. TRBV21-1 constitutes a pseudogene. The source of this sequence is an adult who was a healthcare worker with PCR-confirmed SARS-CoV-2 infection or an uninfected control (not recorded which). The CDR3 nucleotides read TGTGCCAGCAGCAGCCCAGGAGCGGGAGGCTCCTACGAGCAGTACTTC. This gives the protein CASSSPGAGGSYEQYF.